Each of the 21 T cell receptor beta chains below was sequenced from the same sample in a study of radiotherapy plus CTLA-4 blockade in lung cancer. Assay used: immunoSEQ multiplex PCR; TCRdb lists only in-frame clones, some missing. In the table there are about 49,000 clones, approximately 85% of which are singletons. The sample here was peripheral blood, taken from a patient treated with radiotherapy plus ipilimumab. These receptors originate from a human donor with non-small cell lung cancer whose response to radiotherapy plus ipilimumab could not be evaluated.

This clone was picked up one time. CDR3 nucleotide sequence: TGCGCCAGCAGCCCGAGTCCGAGCGGGAGGTACGAGCAGTACTTC. It codes for CASSPSPSGRYEQYF. The chain links TRBV4-1 to TRBJ2-7; 9 bases are a match to TRBD2. Germline V CDR1 and CDR2: MGHRA, YSYEKL. The CDR3 covers 15 residues. The ends lost 4 bases at V and 4 bases at J; junction bases unmatched: 8.

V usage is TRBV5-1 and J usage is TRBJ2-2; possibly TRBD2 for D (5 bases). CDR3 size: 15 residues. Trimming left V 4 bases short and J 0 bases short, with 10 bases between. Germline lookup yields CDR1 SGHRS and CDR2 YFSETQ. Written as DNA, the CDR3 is TGCGCCAGCAGCCTGGACTTTTCGAACACCGGGGAGCTGTTTTTT. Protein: CASSLDFSNTGELFF.

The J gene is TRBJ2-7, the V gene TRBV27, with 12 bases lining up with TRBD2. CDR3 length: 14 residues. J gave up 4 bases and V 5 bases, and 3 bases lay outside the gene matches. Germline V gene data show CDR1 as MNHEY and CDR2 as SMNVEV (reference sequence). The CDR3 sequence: CASSPTSGSYEQYF. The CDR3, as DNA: TGTGCCAGCAGTCCGACTAGCGGGAGTTACGAGCAGTACTTC.

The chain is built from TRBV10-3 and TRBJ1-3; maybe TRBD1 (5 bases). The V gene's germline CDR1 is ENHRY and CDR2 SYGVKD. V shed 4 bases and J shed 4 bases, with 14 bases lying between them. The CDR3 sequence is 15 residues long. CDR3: CAISATPGQGNTIYF. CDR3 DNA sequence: TGTGCCATCAGTGCGACCCCAGGGCAGGGAAACACCATATATTTT.

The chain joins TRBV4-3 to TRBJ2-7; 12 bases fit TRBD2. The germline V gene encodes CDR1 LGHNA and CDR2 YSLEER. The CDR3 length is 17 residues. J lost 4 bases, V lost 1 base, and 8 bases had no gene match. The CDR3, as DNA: TGCGCCAGCAGCCAAGGGTCATCACTAGCGGGAGGTTACGAGCAGTACTTC. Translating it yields CASSQGSSLAGGYEQYF.

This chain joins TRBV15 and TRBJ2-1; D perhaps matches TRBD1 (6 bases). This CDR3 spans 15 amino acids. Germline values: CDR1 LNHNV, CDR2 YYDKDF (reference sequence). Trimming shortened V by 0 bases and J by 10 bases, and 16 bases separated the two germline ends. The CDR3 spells CATSRDRRLTGEQFF. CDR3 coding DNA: TGTGCCACCAGCAGAGATCGACGACTTACAGGGGAGCAGTTCTTC.

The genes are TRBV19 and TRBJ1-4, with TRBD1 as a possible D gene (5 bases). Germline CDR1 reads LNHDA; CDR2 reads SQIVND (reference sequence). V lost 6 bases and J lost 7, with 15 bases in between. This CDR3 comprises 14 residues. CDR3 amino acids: CASRPQGLREKLFF. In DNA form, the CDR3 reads TGTGCCAGTAGACCCCAGGGTTTGCGTGAAAAACTGTTTTTT. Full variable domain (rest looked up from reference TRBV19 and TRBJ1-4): DGGITQSPKYLFRKEGQNVTLSCEQNLNHDAMYWYRQDPGQGLRLIYYSQIVNDFQKGDIAEGYSVSREKKESFPLTVTSAQKNPTAFYLCASRPQGLREKLFFGSGTQLSVL.

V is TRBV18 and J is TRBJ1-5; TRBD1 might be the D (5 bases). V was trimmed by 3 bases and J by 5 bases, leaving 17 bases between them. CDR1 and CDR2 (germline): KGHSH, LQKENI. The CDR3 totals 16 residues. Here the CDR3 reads CASSPLGPGPDQPQHF. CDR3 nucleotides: TGTGCCAGCTCACCCTTGGGGCCAGGGCCTGATCAGCCCCAGCATTTT.

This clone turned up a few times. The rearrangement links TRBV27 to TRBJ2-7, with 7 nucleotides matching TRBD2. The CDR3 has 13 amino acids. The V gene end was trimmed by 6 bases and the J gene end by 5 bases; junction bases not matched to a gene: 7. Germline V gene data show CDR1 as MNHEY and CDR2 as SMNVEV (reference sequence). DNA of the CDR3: TGTGCCAGCAGCGTAGTGGGGGGGGACGAGCAGTACTTC. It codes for CASSVVGGDEQYF.

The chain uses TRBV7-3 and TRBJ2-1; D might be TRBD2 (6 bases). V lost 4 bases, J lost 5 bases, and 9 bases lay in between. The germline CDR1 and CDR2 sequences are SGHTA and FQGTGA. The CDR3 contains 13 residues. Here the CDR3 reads CASSSTRDNEQFF. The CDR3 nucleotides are TGTGCCAGCAGCTCGACTAGGGACAATGAGCAGTTCTTC.

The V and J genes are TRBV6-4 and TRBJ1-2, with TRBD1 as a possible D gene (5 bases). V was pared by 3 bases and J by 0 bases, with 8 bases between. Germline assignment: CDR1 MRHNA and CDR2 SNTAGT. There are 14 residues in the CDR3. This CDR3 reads CASSETAANYGYTF. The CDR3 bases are TGTGCCAGCAGTGAGACAGCCGCTAACTATGGCTACACCTTC.

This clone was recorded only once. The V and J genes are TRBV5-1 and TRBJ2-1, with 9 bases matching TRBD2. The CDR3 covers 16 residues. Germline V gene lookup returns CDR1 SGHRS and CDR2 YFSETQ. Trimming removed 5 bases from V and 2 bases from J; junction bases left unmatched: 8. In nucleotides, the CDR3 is TGCGCCAGCAGATTCTCTAGCGGGAACCCCTACAATGAGCAGTTCTTC. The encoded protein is CASRFSSGNPYNEQFF.

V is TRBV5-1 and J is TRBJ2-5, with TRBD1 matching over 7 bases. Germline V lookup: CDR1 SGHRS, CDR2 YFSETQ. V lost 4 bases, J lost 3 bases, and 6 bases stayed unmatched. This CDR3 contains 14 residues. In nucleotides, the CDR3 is TGCGCCAGCAGCCCCTACGGACAGGAAGAGACCCAGTACTTC. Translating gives CASSPYGQEETQYF.

The CDR3 sequence is CASSLLPGFPYEQYF. The CDR3 nucleotides read TGTGCCAGCAGTTTACTTCCAGGGTTCCCCTACGAGCAGTACTTC. The J gene is TRBJ2-5, the V gene TRBV28, with D possibly matching TRBD1 (5 bases). Matching the DNA end better, TRBJ2-7 makes the J call doubtful. The CDR3 has 15 amino acids. Germline V CDR1 and CDR2: MDHEN, SYDVKM.

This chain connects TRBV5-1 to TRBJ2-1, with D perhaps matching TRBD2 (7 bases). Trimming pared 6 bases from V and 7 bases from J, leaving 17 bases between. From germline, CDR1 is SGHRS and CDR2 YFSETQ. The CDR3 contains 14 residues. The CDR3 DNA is TGCGCCAGCACCGAGGGGGGGACTATGAATGAGCAGTTCTTC. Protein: CASTEGGTMNEQFF.

CDR3 DNA sequence: TGTGCCAGCAGCCTAAGGACAGGGGGCCTAGGTGGCTACACCTTC. Translated, it gives CASSLRTGGLGGYTF. J is TRBJ1-2 and V is TRBV28, with 11 bases lining up with TRBD1. CDR3 size: 15 residues. The trim removed 6 bases at V and 7 bases at J, leaving 10 bases unmatched. Germline V gene lookup returns CDR1 MDHEN and CDR2 SYDVKM.

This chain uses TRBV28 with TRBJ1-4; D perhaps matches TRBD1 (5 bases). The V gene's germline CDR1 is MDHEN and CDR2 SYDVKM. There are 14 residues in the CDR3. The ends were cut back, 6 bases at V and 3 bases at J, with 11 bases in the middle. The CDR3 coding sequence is TGTGCCAGCAGAAGGACACAGTCTAATGAAAAACTGTTTTTT. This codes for CASRRTQSNEKLFF.

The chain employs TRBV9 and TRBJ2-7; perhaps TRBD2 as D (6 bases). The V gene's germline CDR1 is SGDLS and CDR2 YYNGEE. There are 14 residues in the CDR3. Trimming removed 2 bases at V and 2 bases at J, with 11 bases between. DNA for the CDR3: TGTGCCAGCAGCGTTGGGGGGATAACCTACGAGCAGTACTTC. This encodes CASSVGGITYEQYF.

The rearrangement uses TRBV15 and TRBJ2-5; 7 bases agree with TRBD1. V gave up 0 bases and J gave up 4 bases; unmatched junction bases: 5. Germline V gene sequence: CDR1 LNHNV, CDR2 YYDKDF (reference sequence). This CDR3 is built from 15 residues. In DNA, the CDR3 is TGTGCCACCAGCAGAGATCTACAGGGGCTAGAGACCCAGTACTTC. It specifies CATSRDLQGLETQYF.

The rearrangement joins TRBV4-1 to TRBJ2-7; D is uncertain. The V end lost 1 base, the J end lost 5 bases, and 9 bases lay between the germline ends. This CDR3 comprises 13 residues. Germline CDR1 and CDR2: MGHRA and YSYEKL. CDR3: CASSQVFPDEQYF. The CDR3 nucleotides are TGCGCCAGCAGCCAAGTTTTTCCAGACGAGCAGTACTTC.

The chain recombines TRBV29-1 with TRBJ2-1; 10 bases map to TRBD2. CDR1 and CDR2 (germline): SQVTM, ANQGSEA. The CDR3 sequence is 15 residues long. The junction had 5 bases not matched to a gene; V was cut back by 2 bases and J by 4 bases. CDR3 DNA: TGCAGCGTTGAACTAGCGGGAGTGACATACAATGAGCAGTTCTTC. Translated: CSVELAGVTYNEQFF.